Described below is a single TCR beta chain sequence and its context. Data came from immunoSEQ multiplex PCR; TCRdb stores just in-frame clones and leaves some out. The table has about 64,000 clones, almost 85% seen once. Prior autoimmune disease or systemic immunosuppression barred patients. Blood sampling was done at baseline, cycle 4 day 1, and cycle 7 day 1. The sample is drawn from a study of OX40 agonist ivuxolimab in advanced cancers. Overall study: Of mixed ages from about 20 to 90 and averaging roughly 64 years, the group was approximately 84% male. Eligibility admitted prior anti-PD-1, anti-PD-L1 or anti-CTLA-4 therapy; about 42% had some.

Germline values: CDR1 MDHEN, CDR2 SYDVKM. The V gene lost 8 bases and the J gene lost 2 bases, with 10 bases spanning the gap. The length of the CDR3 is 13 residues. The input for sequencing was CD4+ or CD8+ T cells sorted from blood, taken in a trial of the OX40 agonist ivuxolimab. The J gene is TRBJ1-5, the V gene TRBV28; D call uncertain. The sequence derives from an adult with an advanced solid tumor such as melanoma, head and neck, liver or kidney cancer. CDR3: CASGGIRNQPQHF. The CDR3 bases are TGTGCCAGCGGTGGGATCCGCAATCAGCCCCAGCATTTT.